A single sample is the source of the 10 T cell receptor beta chains below, sequenced in a study of CD8+CD57+ T cells in acquired aplastic anemia. Only patients with CD8+CD57+ cell expansion on flow cytometry were chosen for sequencing. Using genomic DNA as the template, TCR beta VDJ and CDR3 profiling was carried out. A single record per CDR3 protein comes from TCRdb applying MiXCR to the reads. Here the sample spans around 80,000 distinct CDR3 sequences, about three quarters being singletons. The sequencing input was sorted CD4+, CD8+, or CD8+CD57+ T cells (not recorded which) from PBMCs. These receptors were collected from a human donor with aplastic anemia.

This clonotype was recorded many times. The chain carries TRBV7-6 and TRBJ2-1; perhaps TRBD1 as D (5 bases). The CDR3 runs 15 residues. V was cut by 3 bases and J by 0 bases, with 9 bases left in between. CDR1 is SGHVS, CDR2 FNYEAQ, per germline. CDR3 protein: CASSFGASSYNEQFF. The CDR3 bases are TGTGCCAGCAGCTTTGGGGCTAGCTCCTACAATGAGCAGTTCTTC. The whole variable domain, filled in from reference TRBV7-6 and TRBJ2-1, reads GAGVSQSPRYKVTKRGQDVALRCDPISGHVSLYWYRQALGQGPEFLTYFNYEAQQDKSGLPNDRFSAERPEGSISTLTIQRTEQRDSAMYRCASSFGASSYNEQFFGPGTRLTVL.

The chain couples TRBV10-3 to TRBJ1-1; D gene unclear. The CDR3 sequence is 11 residues long. Germline CDR1 and CDR2: ENHRY and SYGVKD. V was cut by 3 bases and J by 7 bases, with 6 bases left in between. CDR3 in DNA: TGTGCCATCAGTGAAACGGGTGAAGCTTTCTTT. Protein: CAISETGEAFF.

This sequence joins TRBV2 and TRBJ1-6, with a possible D match to TRBD1 (6 bases). In germline, CDR1 is SNHLY, CDR2 FYNNEI. V lost 5 bases and J lost 6, with 14 bases in between. The CDR3 length is 15 residues. The CDR3 spells CASSLRTVGNSPLHF. In DNA form, the CDR3 reads TGTGCCAGCAGTTTAAGGACAGTAGGTAATTCACCCCTCCACTTT.

The rearrangement uses TRBV15 and TRBJ2-7; 10 nucleotides agree with TRBD1. Germline assignment: CDR1 LNHNV and CDR2 YYDKDF (reference sequence). The J segment lost 2 bases and the V segment lost 2 bases, leaving 6 bases of the junction unmatched. This CDR3 spans 16 amino acids. DNA of the CDR3: TGTGCCACCAGCAGAATGGGGGACAGGGGTGCCTACGAGCAGTACTTC. Amino acids: CATSRMGDRGAYEQYF.

The chain couples TRBV25-1 to TRBJ1-5; TRBD1 is a possible D gene (6 bases). With 6 bases removed from V and 0 bases from J, the gap between germline ends came to 12 bases. The CDR3 sequence is 15 residues long. Looked up from germline, CDR1 is MGHDK and CDR2 is SYGVNS. CDR3 sequence: CASSPTGNSNQPQHF. The CDR3 region has the DNA TGTGCCAGCAGCCCCACAGGGAATAGCAATCAGCCCCAGCATTTT.

The V call is TRBV10-2, the J call TRBJ1-1; tentatively, D is TRBD1 (5 bases). Germline-derived CDR1 and CDR2 are WSHSY and SAAADI. CDR3 size: 14 residues. Trimming stripped 11 bases from V and 6 bases from J, with 22 bases between. Here the CDR3 DNA reads TGCGCCGCCCAGGCGGCAGGGAAGGGGTCTGAAGCTTTCTTT. Protein product: CAAQAAGKGSEAFF.

This clonotype was observed a handful of times. This chain joins TRBV2 and TRBJ2-7, with D uncertain. The V and J ends lost 4 bases and 6 bases respectively, with 10 bases between them. The CDR3 runs 12 residues. The germline CDR1 and CDR2 sequences are SNHLY and FYNNEI. The CDR3 nucleotides are TGTGCCAGCAGTGTGTATGGCGGCGAGCAGTACTTC. Translation gives CASSVYGGEQYF.

Remarks on this clonotype: A read error may be the cause here, since a much bigger clone is one base away. This chain connects TRBV9 to TRBJ2-5; 10 bases are a match to TRBD2. V lost 4 bases, J lost 4 bases, and 1 base stayed unmatched. Germline CDR1 SGDLS, CDR2 YYNGEE. The CDR3 is 13 amino acids. The CDR3: CASSTSGIETQYF. The DNA of the CDR3 is TGTGCCAGCAGCACTAGCGGGATAGAGACCCAGTACTTC.

The genes are TRBV7-9 and TRBJ2-1, with D unclear. The CDR3 is made up of 12 amino acids. The V gene's germline CDR1 is SEHNR and CDR2 FQNEAQ (reference sequence). Trimming cost V 8 bases and J 4 bases, with 9 bases left between them. This chain's CDR3 is CASLSPYNEQFF. CDR3 nucleotide sequence: TGTGCCAGCCTAAGCCCGTACAATGAGCAGTTCTTC.

The chain links TRBV2 to TRBJ2-7, with no clear D. The CDR3 has 12 residues. V was pared by 6 bases and J by 1 base, with 7 bases between. Germline V gene sequence: CDR1 SNHLY, CDR2 FYNNEI. The CDR3: CASRPQSYEQYF. The CDR3 nucleotides read TGTGCCAGCAGACCACAGTCCTACGAGCAGTACTTC.